This T cell receptor beta chain came from a study of shared clonotypes between healthy human individuals. Assay: immunoSEQ multiplex PCR; the TCRdb copy retains only in-frame clones and omits some. The sample has 2 million to 2.5 million clones, approximately 94% seen once. Whole-study results and caveats: Non-shared clonotypes had lower generation probabilities than those shared by all four donors.

As concerns this clone: What it binds is not known.

CDR1 and CDR2 from the germline V gene are MGHRA and YSYEKL. This CDR3 region has 15 residues. The ends were cut back, 0 bases at V and 4 bases at J, with 12 bases in the middle. The chain employs TRBV4-1 and TRBJ1-2; weak D call: TRBD1 (5 bases). Sequencing input: naive CD4+ T cells sorted from blood. Documented subset: CD45RA+ positively selected. The clonotype was recovered from a man aged 18 to 30 in good health. The CDR3 reads CASSQDRGEIYGYTF. CDR3 sequence (DNA): TGCGCCAGCAGCCAAGATCGAGGGGAGATCTATGGCTACACCTTC.